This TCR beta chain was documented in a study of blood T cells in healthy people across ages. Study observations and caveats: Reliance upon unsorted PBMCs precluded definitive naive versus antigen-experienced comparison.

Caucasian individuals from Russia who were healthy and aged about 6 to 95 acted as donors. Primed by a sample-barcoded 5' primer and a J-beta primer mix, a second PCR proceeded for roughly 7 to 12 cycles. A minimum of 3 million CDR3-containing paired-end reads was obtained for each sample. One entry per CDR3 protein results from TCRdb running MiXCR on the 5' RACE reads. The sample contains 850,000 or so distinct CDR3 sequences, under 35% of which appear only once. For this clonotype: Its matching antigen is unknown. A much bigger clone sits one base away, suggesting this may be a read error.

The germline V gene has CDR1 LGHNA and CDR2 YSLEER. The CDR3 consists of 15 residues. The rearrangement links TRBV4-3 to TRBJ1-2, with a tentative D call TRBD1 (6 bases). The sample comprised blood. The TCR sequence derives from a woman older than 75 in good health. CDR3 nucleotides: TGCGTCAGCAGCCAAGATGCCCCCAGGGGCTCTGGCTACACCTTC. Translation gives CVSSQDAPRGSGYTF.